The rows below give T cell receptor beta chains drawn from one sample of a study of blood T cell repertoires in COVID-19. The protocol was immunoSEQ multiplex PCR, while the TCRdb copy is restricted to in-frame clones and leaves out a portion. Altogether about 60,000 clones are present, approximately 82% being singletons, with the ten largest covering more than 8%. Specimen: peripheral blood. Every receptor here comes from a woman over 75 with acute or convalescent COVID-19. Both conserved end residues are part of each CDR3. A D gene is named only where the DNA matches it firmly. Where a row states a size, it is once, few, many or the class of an expanded clone; other rows omit it.

d_call	j_call	clone_size	v_call	cdr3_nt	cdr3_aa
NA	TRBJ2-7	NA	TRBV10-3	TGTGCCATCAGTGATGGGTCCGGAGGTTACGAGCAGTACTTC	CAISDGSGGYEQYF
NA	TRBJ1-6	NA	TRBV5-6	TGTGCCAGCAGCTTGCCCAACGAGAATAATTCACCCCTCCACTTT	CASSLPNENNSPLHF
TRBD2	TRBJ2-1	NA	TRBV18	TGTGCCAGCTCACCAGGGGCGGGGGAAAAGCAGTTCTTC	CASSPGAGEKQFF
NA	TRBJ2-2	NA	TRBV9	TGTGCCAGCAGCGTAGTAGAGAACACCGGGGAGCTGTTTTTT	CASSVVENTGELFF
NA	TRBJ2-2	NA	TRBV29-1	TGCAGCGTTCAGGACCTAGGGGACACCGGGGAGCTGTTTTTT	CSVQDLGDTGELFF
NA	TRBJ2-1	NA	TRBV6-5	TGTGCCAGCTTTCAAGCCCATGAGCAGTTCTTC	CASFQAHEQFF
TRBD1	TRBJ2-6	NA	TRBV9	TGTGCCAGCAGCGTGGACCTTCGGACAGGCTCTGGGGCCAACGTCCTGACTTTC	CASSVDLRTGSGANVLTF
TRBD1	TRBJ2-3	NA	TRBV7-9	TGTGCCAGCAGCCAGGGACAGGGGACAGATACGCAGTATTTT	CASSQGQGTDTQYF
TRBD1	TRBJ2-1	NA	TRBV5-1	TGCGCCAGCAGCTCAGGGGACAGGGCTGCGAATGAGCAGTTCTTC	CASSSGDRAANEQFF
TRBD2	TRBJ2-3	NA	TRBV19	TGTGCCAGTAGTATCGGGGCGGGGGTCTCAGATACGCAGTATTTT	CASSIGAGVSDTQYF
TRBD2	TRBJ2-3	NA	TRBV2	TGTGCCAGCAGCGCTAGCGGGGGAACAATTATCACAGATACGCAGTATTTT	CASSASGGTIITDTQYF
TRBD2	TRBJ2-1	NA	TRBV4-2	TGTGCCAGCAGCCAGCCCCGTAAAGGGACTAGCGGGGGGGCCGACAATGAGCAGTTCTTC	CASSQPRKGTSGGADNEQFF
TRBD1	TRBJ1-2	NA	TRBV11-2	TGTGCCAGCAGCTTGGGACAGGGCTATGGCTACACCTTC	CASSLGQGYGYTF
NA	TRBJ2-2	NA	TRBV3-1/TRBV3-2	TGTGCCAGCAGCCAAACTAGGACCGGGGAGCTGTTTTTT	CASSQTRTGELFF
TRBD1	TRBJ1-3	once	TRBV7-4	TGTGCCAGCAGCACGATCCGGGACAGGGGGCGAAACACCATATATTTT	CASSTIRDRGRNTIYF
NA	TRBJ2-3	NA	TRBV29-1	TGCAGCATTCAGGGTACTGCAGATACGCAGTATTTT	CSIQGTADTQYF
NA	TRBJ1-4	few	TRBV5-1	TGCGCCAGCAGCTTGATGCCCGCAGGGAATAATGAAAAACTGTTTTTT	CASSLMPAGNNEKLFF
NA	TRBJ1-2	NA	TRBV29-1	TGCAGCGCTCAACTTACTGACAAGAACTATGGCTACACCTTC	CSAQLTDKNYGYTF
NA	TRBJ1-2	NA	TRBV28	TGTGCCATCCAGGGGACTAATAACTATGGCTACACCTTC	CAIQGTNNYGYTF
NA	TRBJ2-2	NA	TRBV15	TGTGCCACCAGCGGGAGAGGGAACACCGGGGAGCTGTTTTTT	CATSGRGNTGELFF
NA	TRBJ1-2	NA	TRBV5-4	TGTGCCAGCAGCTTGGAGGGGAACAGGATTCAACAAGGCTACACCTTC	CASSLEGNRIQQGYTF